One sample yielded the 7 T cell receptor beta chains listed below, sequenced in a study of beta chain features in type 1 diabetes. The antigens of these receptors remain unknown. Of the isolated RNA, all was reverse transcribed, and so the sequenced material was expressed TCRB transcripts. Clones were read by immunoSEQ multiplex PCR, and TCRdb kept only the in-frame ones, dropping some. The table includes hundreds of thousands of clones, roughly a tenth detected once. General study points: For Type 1 diabetes patients, all four CD4+ subsets carried TCRB CDR3s that were moderately but significantly shorter.

The sample was naive CD4+ T cells from blood. These receptors all stem from a man aged 25-40 years with type 1 diabetes.

In this sample, this clone turned up a few times. The V call is TRBV7-2, the J call TRBJ1-6, with D unclear. CDR1 is SGHTA, CDR2 FQGNSA, per germline. V dropped 6 bases and J dropped 9 bases, with 12 bases sitting between them. The CDR3 is 13 amino acids. CDR3 nucleotide sequence: TGTGCCAGCAGTCTCCAGGAATCTTCACCCCTCCACTTT. Amino acid sequence: CASSLQESSPLHF. Drawing the rest from reference TRBV7-2 and TRBJ1-6, the complete variable domain is GAGVSQSPSNKVTEKGKDVELRCDPISGHTALYWYRQSLGQGLEFLIYFQGNSAPDKSGLPSDRFSAERTGGSVSTLTIQRTQQEDSAVYLCASSLQESSPLHFGNGTRLTVT.

This clone was picked up a small number of times. This rearrangement joins TRBV6-5 to TRBJ1-5; D is ambiguous. Trimming stripped 0 bases from V and 3 bases from J, with 3 bases between. CDR3 length: 13 amino acids. The germline CDR1 and CDR2 sequences are MNHEY and SVGAGI. The chain's CDR3 is CASSYSNNQPQHF. The CDR3 DNA sequence: TGTGCCAGCAGTTACTCTAACAATCAGCCCCAGCATTTT.

This clone was counted only a few times. The rearrangement uses TRBV2 and TRBJ1-2; D perhaps matches TRBD1 (6 bases). CDR1 and CDR2 from the germline V gene are SNHLY and FYNNEI. With 3 bases removed from V and 2 bases from J, the gap between germline ends came to 10 bases. CDR3 length equals 14 residues. The CDR3 DNA sequence: TGTGCCAGCAGTGAGCAAGGACAGAACTATGGCTACACCTTC. This sequence encodes CASSEQGQNYGYTF.

There are a few counts of this clone. This chain links TRBV9 with TRBJ2-1; the D gene is possibly TRBD1 (5 bases). The CDR3 runs 13 residues. Germline V gene sequence: CDR1 SGDLS, CDR2 YYNGEE. V was cut by 0 bases and J by 10 bases, with 11 bases left in between. The CDR3 coding sequence is TGTGCCAGCAGCGTAGTTCCCCGGACAGAGCAGTTCTTC. Translated: CASSVVPRTEQFF. Drawing the rest from reference TRBV9 and TRBJ2-1, the complete variable domain is DSGVTQTPKHLITATGQRVTLRCSPRSGDLSVYWYQQSLDQGLQFLIQYYNGEERAKGNILERFSAQQFPDLHSELNLSSLELGDSALYFCASSVVPRTEQFFGPGTRLTVL.

Notes on this clone: In the same sample, other DNA sequences code for this CDR3. The genes are TRBV5-4 and TRBJ1-1, with a weak D call TRBD1 (5 bases). The CDR3 covers 13 residues. The germline gives CDR1 SGHNT, CDR2 YYREEE (reference sequence). V shed 4 bases and J shed 1 base, with 8 bases lying between them. The CDR3 reads CASSRDRNTEAFF. The CDR3 DNA is TGTGCCAGCAGCCGCGACAGGAACACTGAAGCTTTCTTT.

This clone was observed a few times. The chain combines TRBV29-1 with TRBJ1-2; D gene ambiguous. CDR1 and CDR2 from the germline V gene are SQVTM and ANQGSEA. The CDR3 has 14 residues. Trimming cost V 2 bases and J 0 bases, with 10 bases left between them. Here the CDR3 DNA reads TGCAGCGTTGAATCGAGGATTTCTAACTATGGCTACACCTTC. Translation gives CSVESRISNYGYTF. The full variable domain, with the rest looked up from reference TRBV29-1 and TRBJ1-2, is SAVISQKPSRDICQRGTSLTIQCQVDSQVTMMFWYRQQPGQSLTLIATANQGSEATYESGFVIDKFPISRPNLTFSTLTVSNMSPEDSSIYLCSVESRISNYGYTFGSGTRLTVV.

This clone was seen a few times. The rearrangement uses TRBV6-1 and TRBJ1-5; D is unclear. The CDR3 contains 15 residues. The V gene's germline CDR1 is MNHNS and CDR2 SASEGT. The V end was cut by 5 bases, the J end by 0 bases, with 11 bases between. CDR3 bases: TGTGCCAGCAGTCCTGGACTCTATAGCAATCAGCCCCAGCATTTT. Encoded protein: CASSPGLYSNQPQHF.